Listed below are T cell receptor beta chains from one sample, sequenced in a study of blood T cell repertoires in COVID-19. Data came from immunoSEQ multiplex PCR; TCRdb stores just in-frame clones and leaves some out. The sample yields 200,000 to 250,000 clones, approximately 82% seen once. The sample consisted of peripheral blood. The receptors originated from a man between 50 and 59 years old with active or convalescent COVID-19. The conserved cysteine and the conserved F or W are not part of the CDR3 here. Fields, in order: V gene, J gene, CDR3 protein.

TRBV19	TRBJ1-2	ASSAPGGYYGYT
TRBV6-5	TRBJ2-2	AISRGSGTGELF
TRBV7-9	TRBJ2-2	ASSPIRNTGELF
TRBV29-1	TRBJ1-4	SAVTGVDEKLF
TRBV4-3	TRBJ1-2	ASSPDRSSNYGYT
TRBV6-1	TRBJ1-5	ASSEGQYSNQPQH
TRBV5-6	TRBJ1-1	ASSLVGSTEAF
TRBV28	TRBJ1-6	ASKGAFNSPLH
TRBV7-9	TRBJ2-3	ASSHQEQGSTDTQY
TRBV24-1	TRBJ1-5	ATSEPGGWQPQH
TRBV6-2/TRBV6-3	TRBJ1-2	ASSSPGGYGYT
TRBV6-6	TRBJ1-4	ASSRFRRVDEKLF
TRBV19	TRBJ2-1	ASTPHGGGLVVEQF
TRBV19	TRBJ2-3	ASSAGVTDTQY
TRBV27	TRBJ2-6	ASRSVRPFSGANVLT
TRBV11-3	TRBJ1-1	ASSKGGWRGRENTEAF
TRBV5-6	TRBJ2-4	ASSLGQGLAKNIQY
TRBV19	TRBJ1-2	ASSTPTNYGYT
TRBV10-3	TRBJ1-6	AISESFAAPLH
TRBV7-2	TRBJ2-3	ASSLGAGVGADTQY
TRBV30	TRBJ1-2	AWEQVMYGYT
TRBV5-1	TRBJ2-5	ASSLATSAQETQY
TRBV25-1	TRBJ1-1	ASSQKLNTEAF
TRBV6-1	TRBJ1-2	ASSEARVGGGWENYGYT
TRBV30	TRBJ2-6	AWGEPRGGISGANVLT
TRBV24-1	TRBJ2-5	ATSERTGQETQY
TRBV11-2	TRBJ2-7	ASSSRDRVLDEQY
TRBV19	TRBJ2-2	ASSRLAGANTGELF
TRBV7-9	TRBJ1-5	ASSPRGSDNQPQH
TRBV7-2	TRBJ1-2	ASRNQAASYGYT
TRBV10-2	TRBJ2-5	ASSAQGRETQY
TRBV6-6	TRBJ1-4	ASSYLGDRVEKLF
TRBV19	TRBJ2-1	ASSTLAGSYNEQF
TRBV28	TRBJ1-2	ASLTRQITINYGYT
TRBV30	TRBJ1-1	AWSNGDVNTEAF
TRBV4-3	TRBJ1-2	ASSHMTRGRSNYGYT
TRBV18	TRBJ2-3	ASSLSGSADTQY
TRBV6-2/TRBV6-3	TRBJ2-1	ASSYPGTSGGESNEQF
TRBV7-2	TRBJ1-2	ASSQGTDVYT
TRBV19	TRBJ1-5	ASSIDRTGANQPQH
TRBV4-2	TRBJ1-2	ASSQDNREYGYT
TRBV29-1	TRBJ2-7	SARLGTGPYEQY
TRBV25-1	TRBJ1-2	ASRGGQDREGYT
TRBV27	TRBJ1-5	ASAGSGGNQPQH
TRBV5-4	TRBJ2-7	ASSQSDRGEQY